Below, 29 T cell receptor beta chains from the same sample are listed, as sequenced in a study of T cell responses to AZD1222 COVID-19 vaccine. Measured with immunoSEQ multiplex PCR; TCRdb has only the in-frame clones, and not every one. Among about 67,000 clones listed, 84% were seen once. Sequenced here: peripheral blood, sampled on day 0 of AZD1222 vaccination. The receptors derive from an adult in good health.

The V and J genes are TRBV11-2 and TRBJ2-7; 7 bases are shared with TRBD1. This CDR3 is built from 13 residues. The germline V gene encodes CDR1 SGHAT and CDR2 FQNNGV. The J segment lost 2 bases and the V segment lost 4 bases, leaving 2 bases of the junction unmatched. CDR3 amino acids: CASSSTGPYEQYF. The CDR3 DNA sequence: TGTGCCAGCAGCTCGACAGGGCCCTACGAGCAGTACTTC.

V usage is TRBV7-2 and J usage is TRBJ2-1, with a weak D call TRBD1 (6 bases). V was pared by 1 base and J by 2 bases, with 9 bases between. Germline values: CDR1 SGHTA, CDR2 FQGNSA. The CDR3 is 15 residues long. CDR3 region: CASSLGGQTYNEQFF. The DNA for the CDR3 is TGTGCCAGCAGCTTAGGAGGACAGACCTACAATGAGCAGTTCTTC.

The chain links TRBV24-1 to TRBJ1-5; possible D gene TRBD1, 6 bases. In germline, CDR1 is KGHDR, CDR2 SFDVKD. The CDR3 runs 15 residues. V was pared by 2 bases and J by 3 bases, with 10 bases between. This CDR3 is CATSDWQGINQPQHF. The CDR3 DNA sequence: TGTGCCACCAGTGATTGGCAGGGGATCAATCAGCCCCAGCATTTT.

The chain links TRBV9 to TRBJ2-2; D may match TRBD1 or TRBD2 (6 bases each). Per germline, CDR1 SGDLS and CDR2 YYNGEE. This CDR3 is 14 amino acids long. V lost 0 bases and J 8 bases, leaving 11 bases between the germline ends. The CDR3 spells CASSVARGAGELFF. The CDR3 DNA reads TGTGCCAGCAGCGTAGCTAGGGGGGCGGGGGAGCTGTTTTTT. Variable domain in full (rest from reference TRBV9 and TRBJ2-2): DSGVTQTPKHLITATGQRVTLRCSPRSGDLSVYWYQQSLDQGLQFLIQYYNGEERAKGNILERFSAQQFPDLHSELNLSSLELGDSALYFCASSVARGAGELFFGEGSRLTVL.

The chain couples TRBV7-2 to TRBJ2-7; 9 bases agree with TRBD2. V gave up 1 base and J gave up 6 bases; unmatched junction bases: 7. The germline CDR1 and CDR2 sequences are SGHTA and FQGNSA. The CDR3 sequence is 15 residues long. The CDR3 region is CASSLDGTSSAEQYF. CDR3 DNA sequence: TGTGCCAGCAGCTTAGATGGGACTAGCTCGGCCGAGCAGTACTTC.

The CDR3 coding sequence is TGTGCCAGCAGCCAAGAAAGGCTGGGAGGAAACACCATATATTTT. It translates to CASSQERLGGNTIYF. The chain carries TRBV4-2 and TRBJ1-3; D is unresolved. The CDR3 is 15 amino acids. With 0 bases removed from V and 4 bases from J, the gap between germline ends came to 10 bases. The germline gives CDR1 LGHNA, CDR2 YNFKEQ.

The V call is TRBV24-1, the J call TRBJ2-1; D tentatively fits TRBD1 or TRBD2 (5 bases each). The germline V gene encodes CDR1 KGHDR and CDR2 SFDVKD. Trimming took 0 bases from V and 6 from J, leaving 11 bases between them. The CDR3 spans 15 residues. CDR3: CATSDLSGTANEQFF. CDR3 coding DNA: TGTGCCACCAGTGATTTGTCCGGGACCGCCAATGAGCAGTTCTTC.

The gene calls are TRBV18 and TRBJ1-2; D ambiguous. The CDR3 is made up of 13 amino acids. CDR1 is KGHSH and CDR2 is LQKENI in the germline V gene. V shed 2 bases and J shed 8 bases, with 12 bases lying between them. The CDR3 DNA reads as TGTGCCAGCTCACCAGAAACTGCGAGGGGCTACACCTTC. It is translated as CASSPETARGYTF.

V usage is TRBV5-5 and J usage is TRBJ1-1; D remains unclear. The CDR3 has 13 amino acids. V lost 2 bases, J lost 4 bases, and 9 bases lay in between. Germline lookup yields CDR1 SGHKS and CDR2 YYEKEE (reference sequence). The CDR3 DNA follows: TGTGCCAGCAGCTTCCGGGGTATCACTGAAGCTTTCTTT. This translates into CASSFRGITEAFF. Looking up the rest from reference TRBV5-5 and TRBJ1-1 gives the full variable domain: DAGVTQSPTHLIKTRGQQVTLRCSPISGHKSVSWYQQVLGQGPQFIFQYYEKEERGRGNFPDRFSARQFPNYSSELNVNALLLGDSALYLCASSFRGITEAFFGQGTRLTVV.

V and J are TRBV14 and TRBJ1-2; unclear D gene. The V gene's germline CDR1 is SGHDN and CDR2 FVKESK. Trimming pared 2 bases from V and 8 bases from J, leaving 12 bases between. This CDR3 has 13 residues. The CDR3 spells CASSQWRQQGYTF. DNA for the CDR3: TGTGCCAGCAGCCAATGGCGGCAACAGGGCTACACCTTC.

The CDR3, as DNA: TGTGCCAGCAGCCTAGGAGGGCCTGGAAACACCATATATTTT. Residues: CASSLGGPGNTIYF. The genes are TRBV7-2 and TRBJ1-3, with D unresolved. The V end lost 5 bases, the J end lost 2 bases, and 10 bases lay between the germline ends. In germline, CDR1 is SGHTA, CDR2 FQGNSA. The CDR3 length is 14 residues.

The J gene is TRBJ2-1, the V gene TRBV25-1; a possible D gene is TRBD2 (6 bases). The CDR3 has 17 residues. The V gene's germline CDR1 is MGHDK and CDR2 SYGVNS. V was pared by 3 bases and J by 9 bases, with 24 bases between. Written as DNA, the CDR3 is TGTGCCAGCAGTGAGGGGCTAGGGACTCGAAGAGACAGTGAGCAGTTCTTC. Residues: CASSEGLGTRRDSEQFF. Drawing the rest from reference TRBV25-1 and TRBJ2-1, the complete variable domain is EADIYQTPRYLVIGTGKKITLECSQTMGHDKMYWYQQDPGMELHLIHYSYGVNSTEKGDLSSESTVSRIRTEHFPLTLESARPSHTSQYLCASSEGLGTRRDSEQFFGPGTRLTVL.

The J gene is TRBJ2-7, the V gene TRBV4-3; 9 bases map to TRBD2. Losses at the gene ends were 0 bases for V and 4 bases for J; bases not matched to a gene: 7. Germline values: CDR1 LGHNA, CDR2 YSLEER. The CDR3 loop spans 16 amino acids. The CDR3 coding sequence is TGCGCCAGCAGCCAAGAGCGGGAGGGTGGGCCGTACGAGCAGTACTTC. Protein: CASSQEREGGPYEQYF.

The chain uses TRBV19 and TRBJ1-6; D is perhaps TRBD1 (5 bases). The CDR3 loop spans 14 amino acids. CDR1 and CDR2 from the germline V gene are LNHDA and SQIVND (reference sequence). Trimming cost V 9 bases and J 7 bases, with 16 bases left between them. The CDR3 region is CASSTVGRNSPLHF. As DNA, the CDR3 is TGTGCCAGCTCTACAGTGGGGCGGAATTCACCCCTCCACTTT. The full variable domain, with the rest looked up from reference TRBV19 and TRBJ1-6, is DGGITQSPKYLFRKEGQNVTLSCEQNLNHDAMYWYRQDPGQGLRLIYYSQIVNDFQKGDIAEGYSVSREKKESFPLTVTSAQKNPTAFYLCASSTVGRNSPLHFGNGTRLTVT.

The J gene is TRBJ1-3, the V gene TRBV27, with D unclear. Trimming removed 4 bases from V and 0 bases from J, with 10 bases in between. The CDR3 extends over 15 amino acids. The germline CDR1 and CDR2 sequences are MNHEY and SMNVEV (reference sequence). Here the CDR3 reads CASSSLGSSGNTIYF. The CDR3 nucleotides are TGTGCCAGCAGTTCCCTTGGGAGCTCTGGAAACACCATATATTTT.

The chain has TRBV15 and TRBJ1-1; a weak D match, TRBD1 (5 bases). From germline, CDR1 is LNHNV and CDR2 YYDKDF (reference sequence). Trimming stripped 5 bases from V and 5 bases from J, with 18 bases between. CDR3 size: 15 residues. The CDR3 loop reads CATSSGSSGWTEAFF. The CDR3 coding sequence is TGTGCCACCAGCTCGGGGTCGTCAGGGTGGACTGAAGCTTTCTTT.

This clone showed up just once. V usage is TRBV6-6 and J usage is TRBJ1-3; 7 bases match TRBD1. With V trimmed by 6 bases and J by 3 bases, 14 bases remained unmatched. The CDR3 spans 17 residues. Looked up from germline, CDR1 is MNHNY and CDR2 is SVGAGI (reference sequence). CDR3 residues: CASSRTPGQASGNTIYF. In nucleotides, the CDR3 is TGTGCCAGCAGCCGAACTCCAGGACAGGCTAGTGGAAACACCATATATTTT.

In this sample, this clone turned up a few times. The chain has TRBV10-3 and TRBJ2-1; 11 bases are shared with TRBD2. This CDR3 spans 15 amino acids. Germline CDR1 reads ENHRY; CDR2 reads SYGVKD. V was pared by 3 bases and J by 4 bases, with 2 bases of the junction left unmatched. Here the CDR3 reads CAISEGTSGYNEQFF. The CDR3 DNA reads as TGTGCCATCAGTGAAGGGACTAGCGGTTACAATGAGCAGTTCTTC.

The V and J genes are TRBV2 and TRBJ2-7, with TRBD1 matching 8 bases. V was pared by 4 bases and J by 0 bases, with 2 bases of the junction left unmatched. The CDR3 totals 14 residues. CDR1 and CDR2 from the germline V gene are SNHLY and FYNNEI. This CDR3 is CASSVQGGSYEQYF. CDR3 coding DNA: TGTGCCAGCAGTGTACAGGGGGGCTCCTACGAGCAGTACTTC.

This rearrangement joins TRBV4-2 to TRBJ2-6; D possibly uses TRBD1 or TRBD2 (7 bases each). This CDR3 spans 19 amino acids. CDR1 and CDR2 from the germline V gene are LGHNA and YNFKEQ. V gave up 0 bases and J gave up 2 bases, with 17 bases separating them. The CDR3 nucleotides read TGTGCCAGCAGCCAAGATACCTGGGGAGGGGGCGCTGGGGCCAACGTCCTGACTTTC. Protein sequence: CASSQDTWGGGAGANVLTF.

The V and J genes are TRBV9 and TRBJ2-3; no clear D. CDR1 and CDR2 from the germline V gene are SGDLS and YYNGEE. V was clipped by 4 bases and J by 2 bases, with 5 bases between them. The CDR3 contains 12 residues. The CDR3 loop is CASSLYTDTQYF. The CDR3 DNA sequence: TGTGCCAGCAGCTTATACACAGATACGCAGTATTTT.

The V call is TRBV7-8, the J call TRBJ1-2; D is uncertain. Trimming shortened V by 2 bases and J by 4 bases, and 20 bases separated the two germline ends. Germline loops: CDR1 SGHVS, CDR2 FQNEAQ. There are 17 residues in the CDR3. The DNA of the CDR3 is TGTGCCAGCAGCTTAATTGTAGTTGGTCTCCTAAGCTATGGCTACACCTTC. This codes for CASSLIVVGLLSYGYTF.

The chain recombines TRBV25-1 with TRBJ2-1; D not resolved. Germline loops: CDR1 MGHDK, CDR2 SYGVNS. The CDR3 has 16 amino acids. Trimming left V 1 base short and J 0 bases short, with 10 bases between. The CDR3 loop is CASSEFYGRSYNEQFF. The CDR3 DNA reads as TGTGCCAGCAGTGAATTTTACGGACGCTCCTACAATGAGCAGTTCTTC.

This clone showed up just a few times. The CDR3 protein is CASSIQADGELFF. The CDR3 DNA follows: TGCGCCAGCAGCATCCAGGCGGACGGGGAGCTGTTTTTT. The chain has TRBV5-1 and TRBJ2-2; D is unclear. The CDR3 length is 13 residues. Germline V gene data show CDR1 as SGHRS and CDR2 as YFSETQ. Trimming removed 4 bases from V and 7 bases from J, with 11 bases in between.

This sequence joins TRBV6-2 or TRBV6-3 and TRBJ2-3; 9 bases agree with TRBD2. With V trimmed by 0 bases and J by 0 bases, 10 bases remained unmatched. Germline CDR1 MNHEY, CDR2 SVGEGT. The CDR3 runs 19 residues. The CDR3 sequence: CASSYSMSSGKYSTDTQYF. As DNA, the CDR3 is TGTGCCAGCAGTTACTCGATGTCTAGCGGGAAGTATAGCACAGATACGCAGTATTTT.

The CDR3 here is CASSLWGGELFF. Here the CDR3 DNA reads TGTGCCAGCAGTTTATGGGGGGGGGAGCTGTTTTTT. The rearrangement uses TRBV27 and TRBJ2-2; D may match TRBD1 or TRBD2 (5 bases each). V shed 1 base and J shed 8 bases, with 5 bases lying between them. This CDR3 is built from 12 residues. Per germline, CDR1 MNHEY and CDR2 SMNVEV (reference sequence).

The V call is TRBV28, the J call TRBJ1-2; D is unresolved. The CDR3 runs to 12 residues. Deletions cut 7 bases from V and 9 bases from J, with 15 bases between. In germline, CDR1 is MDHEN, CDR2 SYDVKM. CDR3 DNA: TGTGCCAGCATCGCCCCGGGCAGTAGCTACACCTTC. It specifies CASIAPGSSYTF.

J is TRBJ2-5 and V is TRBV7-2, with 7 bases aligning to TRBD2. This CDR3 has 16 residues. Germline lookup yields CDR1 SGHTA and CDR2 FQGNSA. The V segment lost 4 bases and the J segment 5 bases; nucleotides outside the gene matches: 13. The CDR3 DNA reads TGTGCCAGCAGCTCCGGGACTACGCCTGGGGGGGAGACCCAGTACTTC. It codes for CASSSGTTPGGETQYF.

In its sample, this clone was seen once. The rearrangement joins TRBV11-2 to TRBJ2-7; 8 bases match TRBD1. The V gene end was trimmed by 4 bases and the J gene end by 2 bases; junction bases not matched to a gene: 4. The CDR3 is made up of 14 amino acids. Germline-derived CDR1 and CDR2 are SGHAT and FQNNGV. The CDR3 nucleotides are TGTGCCAGCAGCTCCGGACAGGGCGCCTACGAGCAGTACTTC. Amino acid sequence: CASSSGQGAYEQYF.